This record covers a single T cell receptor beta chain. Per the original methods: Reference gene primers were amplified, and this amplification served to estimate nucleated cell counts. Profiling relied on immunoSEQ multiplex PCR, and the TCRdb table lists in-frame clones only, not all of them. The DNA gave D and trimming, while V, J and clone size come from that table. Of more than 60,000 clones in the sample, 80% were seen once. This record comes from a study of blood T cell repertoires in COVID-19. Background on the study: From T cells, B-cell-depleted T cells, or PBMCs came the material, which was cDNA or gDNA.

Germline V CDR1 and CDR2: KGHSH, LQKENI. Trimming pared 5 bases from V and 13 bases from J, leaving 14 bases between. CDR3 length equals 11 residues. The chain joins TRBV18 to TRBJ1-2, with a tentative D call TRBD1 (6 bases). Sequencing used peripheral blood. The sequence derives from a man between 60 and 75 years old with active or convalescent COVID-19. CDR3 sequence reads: CASSVTGSSTF. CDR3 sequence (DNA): TGTGCCAGCTCAGTAACAGGGAGCTCCACCTTC.